This T cell receptor (beta chain) is from a study of identical twins. Study-level findings and limits: Not following the same donors, the study drew its conclusions from cross-sectional statistical analysis. The more abundant beta clonotypes in cord blood had fewer insertions, and memory repertoires did not show this.

V was pared by 2 bases and J by 5 bases, with 25 bases between. The CDR3 consists of 18 residues. Germline-derived CDR1 and CDR2 are SGHVS and FQNEAQ. In regard to this clonotype: Its antigen remains unidentified.

TCRdb redid the calling of the 5' RACE reads with MiXCR, one entry per CDR3 protein. The repertoire consists of under 350,000 distinct CDR3 sequences, with 8% to 9.5% occurring once and the leading ten covering 6% to 8.5%. These data also featured in a second study, about yellow fever vaccine responses in identical twins. As that report states: The authors reported partly convergent, partly personalized vaccine responses in identical twins.

The chain uses TRBV7-8 and TRBJ2-7; D is uncertain. This receptor was taken from a woman between 18 and 29 years old in good health. The sample consisted of CD8+ T cells sorted from blood. DNA for the CDR3: TGTGCCAGCAGCTTAACACTCGGGTCACCGGTTGAGGTCCACGAGCAGTACTTC. Translated, it gives CASSLTLGSPVEVHEQYF.